The 21 T cell receptor beta chains below come from one sample, sequenced in a study of cytomegalovirus exposure and HLA in healthy donors. The repertoire was sequenced with immunoSEQ multiplex PCR; TCRdb's copy has only in-frame clones and lacks some. The sample lists 200,000 to 300,000 clones, around nine tenths occurring once. Sequencing was performed on PBMCs. The receptors shown here come from a man aged 18 to 30 in good health and CMV-seronegative.

The rearrangement uses TRBV5-1 and TRBJ2-7, with no clear D. The CDR3 extends over 13 amino acids. Germline CDR1 SGHRS, CDR2 YFSETQ. V was cut by 2 bases and J by 6 bases, with 12 bases left in between. The DNA of the CDR3 is TGCGCCAGCAGCTTATATCCGTCGGGCGAGCAGTACTTC. This encodes CASSLYPSGEQYF.

This chain connects TRBV29-1 to TRBJ1-4, with D maybe TRBD1 (5 bases). The CDR3 contains 14 residues. Germline loops: CDR1 SQVTM, CDR2 ANQGSEA. Trimming left V 0 bases short and J 3 bases short, with 8 bases between. CDR3: CSVEDSGPNEKLFF. The CDR3 nucleotides read TGCAGCGTTGAAGACTCAGGGCCTAATGAAAAACTGTTTTTT.

The chain links TRBV4-2 to TRBJ2-7; TRBD2 matches 9 bases. CDR1 LGHNA and CDR2 YNFKEQ come from the germline V gene. Unmatched junction bases numbered 8, after V lost 0 bases and J lost 8 bases. The CDR3 length is 15 residues. The CDR3 sequence is CASSQEASGMVKQYF. CDR3 in DNA: TGTGCCAGCAGCCAAGAGGCTAGCGGGATGGTTAAGCAGTACTTC.

The chain combines TRBV6-1 with TRBJ2-7, with 8 bases lining up with TRBD1. Germline loops: CDR1 MNHNS, CDR2 SASEGT. The CDR3 contains 14 residues. V shed 4 bases, J shed 3 bases, and the junction held 5 bases outside the gene matches. The CDR3 bases are TGTGCCAGCAGTGCCAGACAGGGGAACTACGAGCAGTACTTC. Protein product: CASSARQGNYEQYF.

The rearrangement uses TRBV5-1 and TRBJ1-5, with TRBD1 matching 7 bases. Germline V CDR1 and CDR2: SGHRS, YFSETQ. The CDR3 is 13 amino acids. V was clipped by 7 bases and J by 6 bases; unmatched bases: 7. The DNA of the CDR3 is TGCGCCAGCGCAAAATCAGGGGGTCAGCCCCAGCATTTT. This encodes CASAKSGGQPQHF.

The chain has TRBV19 and TRBJ1-5; TRBD1 aligns across 9 bases. CDR3 length: 15 amino acids. V dropped 1 base and J dropped 5; count of bases not matched to a gene: 3. Germline lookup yields CDR1 LNHDA and CDR2 SQIVND (reference sequence). In nucleotides, the CDR3 is TGTGCCAGTAGTATAGGGGACAGGGACTATCAGCCCCAGCATTTT. Residues: CASSIGDRDYQPQHF.

This clone was seen a handful of times. The chain combines TRBV19 with TRBJ1-5; 7 bases align to TRBD1. Germline V gene data show CDR1 as LNHDA and CDR2 as SQIVND (reference sequence). Germline trimming cut 3 bases from V and 5 bases from J; bases unmatched to any gene: 1. The CDR3 consists of 13 residues. DNA of the CDR3: TGTGCCAGTAGTATTCAGGGGGATCAGCCCCAGCATTTT. It translates to CASSIQGDQPQHF. The variable domain in full, completed from reference TRBV19 and TRBJ1-5, reads DGGITQSPKYLFRKEGQNVTLSCEQNLNHDAMYWYRQDPGQGLRLIYYSQIVNDFQKGDIAEGYSVSREKKESFPLTVTSAQKNPTAFYLCASSIQGDQPQHFGDGTRLSIL.

This rearrangement joins TRBV5-1 to TRBJ2-7, with D possibly TRBD1 on 5 matching bases. Germline-derived CDR1 and CDR2 are SGHRS and YFSETQ. This CDR3 comprises 16 residues. Trimming took off 2 bases at V and 4 bases at J, with 19 bases between the two ends. CDR3 amino acids: CASSFELTASNYEQYF. CDR3 bases: TGCGCCAGCAGCTTCGAATTGACAGCCTCGAATTACGAGCAGTACTTC.

This chain joins TRBV9 and TRBJ2-3, with 13 bases aligning to TRBD2. V was clipped by 0 bases and J by 3 bases; unmatched bases: 4. Germline V gene sequence: CDR1 SGDLS, CDR2 YYNGEE. The CDR3 sequence is 17 residues long. CDR3 sequence (DNA): TGTGCCAGCAGCGTAGAGGGACTAGCGGGGATGACAGATACGCAGTATTTT. Translated: CASSVEGLAGMTDTQYF.

This chain joins TRBV5-1 and TRBJ2-7; 9 nucleotides match TRBD1. Germline V lookup: CDR1 SGHRS, CDR2 YFSETQ. CDR3 length equals 13 residues. V lost 2 bases to trimming and J lost 5 bases; unmatched junction nucleotides: 2. Here the CDR3 DNA reads TGCGCCAGCAGCTTTAGGACAGGGGACGAGCAGTACTTC. Its translation: CASSFRTGDEQYF.

This rearrangement joins TRBV27 to TRBJ1-2; no reliable D call. The CDR3 length is 14 residues. The germline V gene encodes CDR1 MNHEY and CDR2 SMNVEV (reference sequence). The germline V and J ends were trimmed by 5 bases and 4 bases, with 14 bases remaining between them. The CDR3 region is CASSPRRDPYGYTF. In DNA form, the CDR3 reads TGTGCCAGCAGTCCGCGACGGGATCCCTATGGCTACACCTTC.

The rearrangement links TRBV7-9 to TRBJ2-3; 10 nucleotides line up with TRBD2. The CDR3 is 16 amino acids. The germline gives CDR1 SEHNR, CDR2 FQNEAQ (reference sequence). With V trimmed by 5 bases and J by 0 bases, 5 bases remained unmatched. The CDR3 protein is CASSMEAGGSTDTQYF. In nucleotides, the CDR3 is TGTGCCAGCAGCATGGAAGCGGGAGGGAGCACAGATACGCAGTATTTT.

The chain is built from TRBV27 and TRBJ2-7, with TRBD1 as a possible D gene (5 bases). Germline CDR1 reads MNHEY; CDR2 reads SMNVEV (reference sequence). The CDR3 contains 15 residues. The V end was cut by 2 bases, the J end by 3 bases, with 14 bases between. The CDR3 DNA follows: TGTGCCAGCAGTTTACGCGACAGCTCCCTCTACGAGCAGTACTTC. This gives the protein CASSLRDSSLYEQYF.

The V and J genes are TRBV5-1 and TRBJ1-2, with D unclear. This CDR3 has 15 amino acids. CDR1 and CDR2 (germline): SGHRS, YFSETQ. Trimming cost V 2 bases and J 5 bases, with 16 bases left between them. CDR3 region: CASSFRPGLGYGYTF. CDR3 nucleotides: TGCGCCAGCAGCTTCCGTCCGGGGTTGGGTTATGGCTACACCTTC.

This clone was detected only once. This chain joins TRBV5-1 and TRBJ1-3; D is uncertain. With 0 bases removed from V and 0 bases from J, the gap between germline ends came to 10 bases. CDR1 SGHRS and CDR2 YFSETQ come from the germline V gene. This CDR3 has 16 residues. As DNA, the CDR3 is TGCGCCAGCAGCTTGGGTCCGGTTAGCTCTGGAAACACCATATATTTT. Protein: CASSLGPVSSGNTIYF.

The gene calls are TRBV29-1 and TRBJ2-3; D might be TRBD2 (6 bases). Deletions cut 7 bases from V and 6 bases from J, with 26 bases between. CDR1 is SQVTM and CDR2 is ANQGSEA in the germline V gene. The CDR3 is 16 amino acids. CDR3: CSATTGTGSGSDTQYF. In DNA form, the CDR3 reads TGCAGCGCCACTACTGGGACTGGATCAGGCTCTGATACGCAGTATTTT.

The chain joins TRBV9 to TRBJ1-1; D ambiguous. V was shortened by 2 bases and J by 5 bases, with 10 bases between the two germline ends. CDR3 length: 13 residues. Germline CDR1 reads SGDLS; CDR2 reads YYNGEE. CDR3 residues: CASSVHGGTEAFF. CDR3 nucleotides: TGTGCCAGCAGCGTCCACGGAGGGACTGAAGCTTTCTTT.

V and J are TRBV6-6 and TRBJ1-5, with 10 nucleotides matching TRBD1. The CDR3 extends over 14 amino acids. CDR1 and CDR2 from the germline V gene are MNHNY and SVGAGI (reference sequence). V gave up 4 bases and J gave up 7 bases; unmatched junction bases: 4. The CDR3 protein is CASSLDRGKQPQHF. The CDR3 bases are TGTGCCAGCAGTTTGGACAGGGGGAAACAGCCCCAGCATTTT.

This chain uses TRBV2 with TRBJ2-7; D ambiguous. The V gene's germline CDR1 is SNHLY and CDR2 FYNNEI. The V gene lost 8 bases and the J gene lost 6 bases, with 8 bases spanning the gap. There are 10 residues in the CDR3. CDR3 in DNA: TGTGCCAGCTCCCGGTTCGAGCAGTACTTC. Translating it yields CASSRFEQYF.

This sequence joins TRBV10-3 and TRBJ2-1; D is possibly TRBD2 (5 bases). V lost 3 bases, J lost 1 base, and 10 bases lay in between. The CDR3 loop spans 15 amino acids. Germline V gene lookup returns CDR1 ENHRY and CDR2 SYGVKD. CDR3 loop: CAISDRGVSYNEQFF. The CDR3 DNA is TGTGCCATCAGTGATCGGGGAGTTTCCTACAATGAGCAGTTCTTC.

The rearrangement links TRBV6-6 to TRBJ2-7; no definite D call. Trimming took off 6 bases at V and 0 bases at J, with 15 bases between the two ends. The CDR3 is 15 amino acids. Per germline, CDR1 MNHNY and CDR2 SVGAGI (reference sequence). CDR3 DNA: TGTGCCAGCAGCCCGGTTCCTGAGCCCTCCTACGAGCAGTACTTC. This sequence encodes CASSPVPEPSYEQYF.